This TCR beta chain was captured in a study of molecular identifiers for immune sequencing clone quantification. Study as a whole: Replicates partitioned RNA from approximately 20,000 or 100,000 naive CD8 cells into five parts, sequencing four. Overall study results and limits: In a background of over 750,000 naive cells, spiked Jurkat TCR RNA from one cell was reportedly detectable.

For bulk TCR libraries, previously described methods and listed TCR primers were used. TCRdb recomputed calls from the PCR reads with MiXCR, one row per CDR3 protein. The data hold 460,000 or so distinct CDR3 sequences, with around 21% observed a single time. Sorting recovered naive CD8 T cells on a CD8+CD4-CCR7+CD45RA+ profile. Germline assignment: CDR1 SGHTA and CDR2 FQGNSA. This CDR3 region has 12 residues. V was pared by 1 base and J by 5 bases, with 5 bases between. This clonotype has a count of ten or more. Its antigen is not known. V usage is TRBV7-2 and J usage is TRBJ2-5; possible D gene TRBD1, 5 bases. The sample comprised naive CD8+ T cells from blood, with Jurkat cell RNA spiked in. Specified subset: FACS-sorted CD8+CD4-CCR7+CD45RA+ naive T cells. The TCR originated in a human donor in good health. Some libraries in this study had Jurkat cell RNA spiked in. The CDR3 bases are TGTGCCAGCAGCTTAGACAGGGAGACCCAGTACTTC. It is translated as CASSLDRETQYF.